The rows below give T cell receptor beta chains drawn from one sample of a study of blood T cell repertoires in COVID-19. TCRdb keeps only in-frame clones here, not all; method: immunoSEQ multiplex PCR. The sample includes approximately 190,000 clones, approximately 84% seen only once; the top ten take about 5.1%. Sequenced material: peripheral blood. The source is an older woman with active or convalescent COVID-19. Each CDR3 is given without its conserved first and last residue. Fields, in order: D gene, V gene, clone size, CDR3 protein. The D gene is left open where the match is weak. Clone size is given for some rows only: seen once, a few or many times, or a class if the clone is expanded.

>NA|TRBV6-5|NA
ASSYEHNTEAF
>TRBD1|TRBV9|NA
ASSKTGATEAF
>NA|TRBV6-2/TRBV6-3|NA
ASSYWRDGDEQF
>TRBD1|TRBV5-5|NA
ASSFYDRDNTEAF
>NA|TRBV5-1|NA
ASKTGNFGYT
>TRBD2|TRBV7-9|NA
ASSLAAGGSFTGELF
>TRBD2|TRBV6-9|NA
ASTYIAGVDEQF
>NA|TRBV28|NA
ASSLLSRTVLYGYT
>TRBD1|TRBV19|NA
ASSWGQVLNQPQH
>TRBD1|TRBV13|NA
ASSLEENRGDEQY
>TRBD1|TRBV5-5|NA
ACHTRTGERNEQF
>NA|TRBV28|NA
ASSLTDTQY
>TRBD2|TRBV28|NA
ASSRAGGSETQY
>TRBD2|TRBV9|NA
ASSAPAGGGETQY
>NA|TRBV14|NA
ASSQAGAGELF
>NA|TRBV7-3|NA
ASSLFGGGRGYT
>TRBD1|TRBV12-5|NA
ASGQGAGELF
>NA|TRBV5-6|NA
ASSLGGNYGYT
>NA|TRBV18|NA
ASSPISGPYEQY
>TRBD1|TRBV19|NA
ASSIPGQPSTDTQY
>TRBD1|TRBV15|NA
ATSRGGTGGFTGELF
>TRBD2|TRBV7-8|NA
ASTLAVAGGGISAETQY
>TRBD2|TRBV27|NA
ASSSLAGGEYNEQF
>NA|TRBV10-2|NA
ASKQGGNTIY
>NA|TRBV19|once
ASSLGGLIDTEAF
>TRBD2|TRBV29-1|NA
SGHGKREGLNEQF
>NA|TRBV18|NA
ASSRNSGSAQETQY
>NA|TRBV9|NA
ASSIRKAAGTYEQY
>TRBD2|TRBV6-6|NA
ASSSPGTSPTGELF
>TRBD1|TRBV19|NA
ASADREVAYSNQPQH
>TRBD2|TRBV7-9|NA
ASSLGLAGSPQSYEQY
>NA|TRBV5-1|once
ASSLAGGRYNSPLH
>TRBD2|TRBV19|NA
ASSTTWARLAGGINEQF
>TRBD1|TRBV7-8|NA
ASSLDGTGGGEKLF
>NA|TRBV7-3|NA
ASRPGGARNTGELF
>TRBD2|TRBV7-9|few
ASSHTGLAGEDEQF
>NA|TRBV9|NA
ASSVDSGLYEQY
>NA|TRBV5-5|NA
ASSPRPTTYNEQF
>TRBD1|TRBV28|NA
ASSSDREETQY
>NA|TRBV3-1/TRBV3-2|once
ASSGDISVAKNIQY
>TRBD2|TRBV6-5|NA
ASRRTSGQPYEQY
>NA|TRBV2|NA
ASSEVPGVKF
>TRBD1|TRBV28|few
ASSTQGKPQH
>NA|TRBV28|NA
ASSKGSGRVDTQY
>NA|TRBV9|NA
ASSVQGWTYEQY
>NA|TRBV10-3|NA
AVRTVPDTQY
>TRBD1|TRBV28|NA
ASRQGEYQPQH
>TRBD2|TRBV7-9|NA
ASSLTASGYNEQF
>NA|TRBV28|few
ASSPPGEEAF
>NA|TRBV28|NA
ASSLSNGYGYT
>TRBD2|TRBV10-2|NA
ASSDSGRVPR
>NA|TRBV4-1|NA
ASSPAQGNTEAF
>TRBD1|TRBV3-1/TRBV3-2|NA
ASSQADRGGIGEQF
>NA|TRBV5-6|NA
ASSLGGDIQPQH
>TRBD1|TRBV25-1|NA
ASKVQGAGDTQY
>TRBD2|TRBV19|few
ASTARTSGRVNTGELF
>TRBD1|TRBV5-5|NA
ASSLVWDRGFKAEAF
>TRBD2|TRBV7-6|NA
ASSLGGLAGGVYEQF
>TRBD1|TRBV28|NA
ASSFGQGSYGYT
>TRBD2|TRBV27|NA
ASSLVASGSGEQF